Reported below is one T cell receptor beta chain. The antigen remains undetermined. This sample was included in a study of Ad26.COV2.S vaccination and SARS-CoV-2 variants. The CDR3 is 14 amino acids. The V and J ends lost 4 bases and 5 bases respectively, with 12 bases between them. CDR1 is LGHNA, CDR2 YSLEER, per germline. Regarding the study as a whole: Reports say spike-specific CD8+ and CD4+ T cell responses covered substantial breadth after vaccination.

The method was immunoSEQ multiplex PCR; TCRdb's version includes in-frame clones alone and lacks a portion of them. Seen here are fewer than 800,000 clones, roughly nine tenths observed once, and the top ten hold approximately 1.5%. Treatment here: 19 received Ad26.COV2.S at low or high dose, single or two shots; roughly five received placebo; per-sample allocation not given. Day 63 following the first vaccine or placebo injection was when the samples were taken. The sequence was obtained from a person aged 18-60 years who received the Ad26.COV2.S COVID-19 vaccine or a placebo. V and J are TRBV4-3 and TRBJ2-1; D unclear. This sample comprised peripheral blood, obtained in a trial of Ad26.COV2.S vaccine versus placebo. CDR3: CASSPASYNNEQFF. The CDR3 DNA reads as TGCGCCAGCAGCCCCGCGAGCTATAACAATGAGCAGTTCTTC.